A single sample is the source of the 10 T cell receptor beta chains below, sequenced in a study of cytomegalovirus exposure and HLA in healthy donors. Use of 60 Vbeta and 13 Jbeta primers characterized the PCR. Sequencing was performed with immunoSEQ multiplex PCR; in TCRdb, only in-frame clones are kept and a portion is missing. The profile shows over 100,000 clones, 65% to 75% of them singletons. Sequenced input: PBMCs. The origin of the receptors is a man younger than 45 in good health and CMV-seropositive.

The CDR3 coding sequence is TGTGCCAGCAGTGAAGCGGTCTCAACTAATGAAAAACTGTTTTTT. The encoded protein is CASSEAVSTNEKLFF. The chain is built from TRBV25-1 and TRBJ1-4; D is undetermined. CDR3 size: 15 residues. CDR1 is MGHDK and CDR2 is SYGVNS in the germline V gene. The V gene lost 2 bases and the J gene lost 0 bases, with 7 bases spanning the gap. Variable domain in full (rest from reference TRBV25-1 and TRBJ1-4): EADIYQTPRYLVIGTGKKITLECSQTMGHDKMYWYQQDPGMELHLIHYSYGVNSTEKGDLSSESTVSRIRTEHFPLTLESARPSHTSQYLCASSEAVSTNEKLFFGSGTQLSVL.

This clone occurred a few times. The V gene is TRBV4-2, the J gene TRBJ2-7; D perhaps matches TRBD1 (6 bases). Per the germline V gene, CDR1 is LGHNA and CDR2 is YNFKEQ. CDR3 size: 14 residues. V was clipped by 2 bases and J by 7 bases, with 15 bases between them. The CDR3 sequence: CASSQSGQFPEQYF. The CDR3 DNA is TGTGCCAGCAGCCAATCCGGACAGTTCCCAGAGCAGTACTTC.

V usage is TRBV5-6 and J usage is TRBJ1-2, with D tentatively TRBD1 (6 bases). This CDR3 spans 13 amino acids. Trimming cost V 4 bases and J 8 bases, with 15 bases left between them. CDR1 is SGHDT, CDR2 YYEEEE, per germline. The CDR3 loop is CASSGAGAGGYTF. DNA for the CDR3: TGTGCCAGCAGCGGGGCGGGGGCCGGAGGCTACACCTTC.

The DNA of the CDR3 is TGTGCCAGCAGCCAAGATCTAAGTTTGGGCAGTAACTATGGCTACACCTTC. Amino acids: CASSQDLSLGSNYGYTF. V usage is TRBV4-2 and J usage is TRBJ1-2; D is ambiguous. Between the trimmed V and J ends, which lost 0 bases and 1 base, there was a span of 15 bases. The length of the CDR3 is 17 residues. From germline, CDR1 is LGHNA and CDR2 YNFKEQ.

The V call is TRBV19, the J call TRBJ2-1, with D possibly matching TRBD2 (5 bases). This CDR3 is 12 amino acids long. V was cut by 10 bases and J by 4 bases, with 11 bases left in between. Germline V lookup: CDR1 LNHDA, CDR2 SQIVND (reference sequence). The CDR3: CATKTGYNEQFF. In DNA form, the CDR3 reads TGTGCCACTAAAACGGGATACAATGAGCAGTTCTTC. The complete variable domain, with remaining parts taken from reference TRBV19 and TRBJ2-1, reads DGGITQSPKYLFRKEGQNVTLSCEQNLNHDAMYWYRQDPGQGLRLIYYSQIVNDFQKGDIAEGYSVSREKKESFPLTVTSAQKNPTAFYLCATKTGYNEQFFGPGTRLTVL.

The genes are TRBV4-1 and TRBJ2-1; TRBD2 agrees at 10 bases. V shed 0 bases and J 3 bases; nucleotides not matched to a gene: 5. CDR3 length equals 17 residues. The germline CDR1 and CDR2 sequences are MGHRA and YSYEKL. CDR3 in amino acids: CASSQDSGLAYYNEQFF. The CDR3 nucleotides read TGCGCCAGCAGCCAAGATTCGGGACTAGCGTACTACAATGAGCAGTTCTTC.

J is TRBJ2-3 and V is TRBV7-9, with 12 bases identical to TRBD2. Germline assignment: CDR1 SEHNR and CDR2 FQNEAQ (reference sequence). V lost 7 bases to trimming and J lost 5 bases; unmatched junction nucleotides: 13. This CDR3 is 17 amino acids long. The CDR3 loop is CASNEILAGGRGDTQYF. The CDR3 DNA is TGTGCCAGCAACGAAATACTAGCGGGGGGCCGGGGAGATACGCAGTATTTT.

The chain combines TRBV7-7 with TRBJ2-5; TRBD2 is a possible D gene (5 bases). Germline V lookup: CDR1 SSHAT, CDR2 FNYEAQ (reference sequence). The CDR3 totals 14 residues. The V end lost 1 base, the J end lost 5 bases, and 11 bases lay between the germline ends. As DNA, the CDR3 is TGTGCCAGCAGCTTAGGGCATACGGGGGAGACCCAGTACTTC. Amino acid sequence: CASSLGHTGETQYF.

A few counts support this clone. The V call is TRBV6-1, the J call TRBJ1-1, with 10 nucleotides matching TRBD1. The CDR3 has 14 residues. Unmatched junction bases numbered 1, after V lost 5 bases and J lost 1 base. The V gene's germline CDR1 is MNHNS and CDR2 SASEGT. The CDR3, as DNA: TGTGCCAGCAGTAGACAGGGGGCGAACACTGAAGCTTTCTTT. This encodes CASSRQGANTEAFF.

This clone was found a few times. This chain links TRBV7-7 with TRBJ2-5; 9 bases fit TRBD1. The CDR3 contains 18 residues. With V trimmed by 1 base and J by 1 base, 10 bases remained unmatched. The germline V gene has CDR1 SSHAT and CDR2 FNYEAQ (reference sequence). In nucleotides, the CDR3 is TGTGCCAGCAGCTTAGTAACAGGGGGCCGGGGTGGCCAAGAGACCCAGTACTTC. It yields the protein CASSLVTGGRGGQETQYF. Drawing the rest from reference TRBV7-7 and TRBJ2-5, the complete variable domain is GAGVSQSPRYKVTKRGQDVTLRCDPISSHATLYWYQQALGQGPEFLTYFNYEAQPDKSGLPSDRFSAERPEGSISTLTIQRTEQRDSAMYRCASSLVTGGRGGQETQYFGPGTRLLVL.